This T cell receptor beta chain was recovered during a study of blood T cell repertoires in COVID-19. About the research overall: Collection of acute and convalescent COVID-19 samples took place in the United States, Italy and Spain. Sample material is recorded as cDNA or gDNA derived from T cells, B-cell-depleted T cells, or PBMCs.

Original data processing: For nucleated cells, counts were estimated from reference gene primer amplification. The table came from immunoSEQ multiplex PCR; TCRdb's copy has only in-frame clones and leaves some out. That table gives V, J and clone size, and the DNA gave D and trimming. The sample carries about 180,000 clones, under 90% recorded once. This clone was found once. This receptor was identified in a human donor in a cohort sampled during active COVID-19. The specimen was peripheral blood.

CDR3 DNA sequence: TGTGCCAGCAGTTACTTTGCGGGGGGGCAACGAGAGACCCAGTACTTC. Protein sequence: CASSYFAGGQRETQYF. This chain links TRBV6-5 with TRBJ2-5; TRBD2 matches 9 bases. V shed 1 base and J 4 bases; nucleotides not matched to a gene: 7. CDR3 size: 16 residues. Germline loops: CDR1 MNHEY, CDR2 SVGAGI.